A single sample is the source of the 3 T cell receptor beta chains below, sequenced in a study of glioma-infiltrating T cells (dated by TCRdb to 2015 to 2016). Data came from an Illumina MiSeq. TCR alpha and beta CDR3 regions were amplified with the iRepertoire nested amplicon-rescue multiplex PCR (arm-PCR) platform from RNA. TCRdb trimmed the raw reads at Q25, called clones with MiXCR and kept productive beta chains. CDR3 protein duplicates are merged, each entry listing the most common genes and DNA. The sample table shows 300,000 to 400,000 distinct CDR3 sequences, and roughly two fifths are seen once. The ten most abundant clones make up around 12% of the sample. Specimen: glioma tissue, nonneoplastic brain tissue, or PBMCs (not recorded which). The receptors were gathered from a human donor with low-grade glioma or glioblastoma, undergoing nonglioma brain surgery, or in good health (not recorded which).

As for this clonotype: Lacking the conserved final phenylalanine or tryptophan, this CDR3 likely reflects a read error. CDR3 region: CSARHPALYEQYL. The CDR3 DNA follows: TGCAGTGCTAGACATCCGGCTCTCTACGAGCAGTACCTC. The V gene is TRBV20-1, the J gene TRBJ2-7, with no clear D. The germline gives CDR1 DFQATT, CDR2 SNEGSKA (reference sequence). The CDR3 is made up of 13 amino acids. The V gene lost 2 bases and the J gene lost 3 bases, with 11 bases spanning the gap.

V gene TRBV29-1 combines with J gene TRBJ2-7; a weak D match, TRBD2 (7 bases). Trimming cost V 8 bases and J 3 bases, with 17 bases left between them. CDR3 length: 13 residues. Germline assignment: CDR1 SQVTM and CDR2 ANQGSEA. The CDR3 DNA sequence: TGCAGCTGGGGAGGGGGACCGGGCTACGAGCAGTACTTC. Protein: CSWGGGPGYEQYF.

The CDR3 sequence is CASSLNLDPPDEQYF. CDR3 sequence (DNA): TGTGCCAGCAGCCTGAATTTGGACCCCCCGGACGAGCAGTACTTC. This chain connects TRBV4-2 to TRBJ2-7; D unclear. V was pared by 4 bases and J by 5 bases, with 18 bases between. The germline CDR1 and CDR2 sequences are LGHNA and YNFKEQ. The length of the CDR3 is 15 residues.